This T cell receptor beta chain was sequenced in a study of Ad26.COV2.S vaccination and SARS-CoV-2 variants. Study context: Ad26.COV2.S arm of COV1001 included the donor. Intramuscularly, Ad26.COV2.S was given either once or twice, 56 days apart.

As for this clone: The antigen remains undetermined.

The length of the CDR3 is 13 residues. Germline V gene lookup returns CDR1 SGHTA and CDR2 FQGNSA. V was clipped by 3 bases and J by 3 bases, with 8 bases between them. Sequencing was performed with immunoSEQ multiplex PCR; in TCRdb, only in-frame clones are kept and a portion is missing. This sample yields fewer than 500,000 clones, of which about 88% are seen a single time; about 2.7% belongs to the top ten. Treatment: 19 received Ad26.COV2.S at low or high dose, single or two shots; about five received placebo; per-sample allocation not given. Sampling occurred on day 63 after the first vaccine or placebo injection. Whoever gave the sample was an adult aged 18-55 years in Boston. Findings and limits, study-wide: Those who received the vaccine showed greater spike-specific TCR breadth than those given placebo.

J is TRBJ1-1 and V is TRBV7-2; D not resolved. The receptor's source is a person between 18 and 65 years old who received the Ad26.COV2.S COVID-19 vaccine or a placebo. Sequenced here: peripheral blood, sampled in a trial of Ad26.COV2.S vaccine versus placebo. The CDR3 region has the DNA TGTGCCAGCAGCTTCAAATGGGACACTGAAGCTTTCTTT. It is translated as CASSFKWDTEAFF.